Each of the 24 T cell receptor beta chains below was sequenced from the same sample in a study of identical twins (TCRdb year 2016). Library method: 5' RACE. The sample was run on an Illumina HiSeq 2000. Using fastp at Q25 and MiXCR, TCRdb reprocessed the public reads and kept productive beta chains. Rows merge per CDR3 protein into single entries with the most common DNA and genes. The sample records 260,000 or so distinct CDR3 sequences, 6% to 8% of which are singletons. Around 5% of the sample is in the top ten clones. This sample also appeared in a second study, on yellow fever vaccine responses in identical twins.

The sequencing input was CD8+ T cells sorted from blood. These receptor sequences come from a woman aged 18-29 years in good health.

This clonotype occurred once. The chain links TRBV7-6 to TRBJ2-5, with D perhaps assigned TRBD1 or TRBD2 (5 bases each). The CDR3 extends over 13 amino acids. CDR1 and CDR2 (germline): SGHVS, FNYEAQ. V gave up 6 bases and J gave up 5 bases, with 13 bases separating them. This CDR3 is CASSWGNSETQYF. The CDR3 DNA follows: TGTGCCAGCAGTTGGGGGAATTCGGAGACCCAGTACTTC. Variable domain in full (rest from reference TRBV7-6 and TRBJ2-5): GAGVSQSPRYKVTKRGQDVALRCDPISGHVSLYWYRQALGQGPEFLTYFNYEAQQDKSGLPNDRFSAERPEGSISTLTIQRTEQRDSAMYRCASSWGNSETQYFGPGTRLLVL.

The rearrangement joins TRBV7-6 to TRBJ2-5; TRBD2 agrees at 10 bases. This CDR3 has 21 residues. The ends lost 0 bases at V and 1 base at J; junction bases unmatched: 17. Germline V CDR1 and CDR2: SGHVS, FNYEAQ. The CDR3 loop reads CASSLAFSGLAEGGSQETQYF. DNA for the CDR3: TGTGCCAGCAGCTTAGCATTCTCCGGACTAGCGGAGGGGGGGTCCCAAGAGACCCAGTACTTC.

A few counts support this clonotype. The rearrangement uses TRBV4-1 and TRBJ2-7; D possibly matches TRBD1 or TRBD2 (5 bases each). Germline CDR1 reads MGHRA; CDR2 reads YSYEKL. The CDR3 runs to 13 residues. V was clipped by 0 bases and J by 8 bases, with 11 bases between them. The CDR3: CASSQDEGQKQYF. The CDR3 nucleotides read TGCGCCAGCAGCCAAGATGAGGGGCAGAAGCAGTACTTC.

In its sample, this clonotype was seen many times. The J gene is TRBJ1-5, the V gene TRBV12-3 or TRBV12-4; 8 positions agree with TRBD1. V lost 1 base to trimming and J lost 2 bases; unmatched junction nucleotides: 7. The CDR3 consists of 17 residues. The CDR3 DNA sequence: TGTGCCAGCAGTTTAGGAGACAGGGGAGGAGGCAATCAGCCCCAGCATTTT. This translates into CASSLGDRGGGNQPQHF.

This clonotype has only a few counts. This chain links TRBV5-6 with TRBJ2-7; 7 positions agree with TRBD2. Trimming took 5 bases from V and 7 from J; bases not matched to a gene: 24. Germline-derived CDR1 and CDR2 are SGHDT and YYEEEE. The CDR3 is 18 amino acids. The CDR3 here is CASRKSLFEAGDLGEQYF. The CDR3 bases are TGTGCCAGCAGAAAGAGTCTATTTGAGGCGGGAGACTTGGGAGAGCAGTACTTC.

Only a few counts were recorded for this clonotype. The rearrangement uses TRBV28 and TRBJ2-7; perhaps TRBD2 as D (5 bases). Looked up from germline, CDR1 is MDHEN and CDR2 is SYDVKM. The CDR3 is 11 residues long. V lost 3 bases and J lost 7, with 7 bases in between. The CDR3, as DNA: TGTGCCAGCAGTTTCGAGCGGGAGCAGTACTTC. It codes for CASSFEREQYF.

This clonotype was observed a few times. The rearrangement joins TRBV7-2 to TRBJ2-7, with D perhaps matching TRBD2 (5 bases). From germline, CDR1 is SGHTA and CDR2 FQGNSA. This CDR3 contains 15 residues. Trimming stripped 11 bases from V and 0 bases from J, with 20 bases between. This CDR3 reads CAASRDMMSSYEQYF. In DNA, the CDR3 is TGTGCCGCATCCCGGGATATGATGAGCTCCTACGAGCAGTACTTC.

This clonotype came up a few times. This chain uses TRBV14 with TRBJ2-7; TRBD2 might be the D (6 bases). CDR1 is SGHDN and CDR2 is FVKESK in the germline V gene. V lost 5 bases and J lost 3, with 14 bases in between. The CDR3 loop spans 14 amino acids. The CDR3 loop reads CASSDGGFHYEQYF. CDR3 DNA: TGTGCCAGCAGCGACGGAGGGTTTCACTACGAGCAGTACTTC.

V usage is TRBV18 and J usage is TRBJ2-1; weak D call: TRBD1 (7 bases). The CDR3 has 22 amino acids. Deletions cut 2 bases from V and 1 base from J, with 30 bases between. Germline V gene data show CDR1 as KGHSH and CDR2 as LQKENI. The CDR3 DNA reads as TGTGCCAGCTCACCAGAGGGTCCCAAAACCCATCTGGAGGGGGCATCCTACAATGAGCAGTTCTTC. The encoded protein is CASSPEGPKTHLEGASYNEQFF.

The V and J genes are TRBV12-3 or TRBV12-4 and TRBJ2-2; perhaps TRBD2 as D (6 bases). The germline V and J ends were trimmed by 6 bases and 11 bases, with 16 bases remaining between them. This CDR3 is 13 amino acids long. As DNA, the CDR3 is TGTGCCAGCAGCGCAGCCCTTAGCGGCGAGCTGTTTTTT. It is translated as CASSAALSGELFF.

This clonotype was recorded a few times. The chain uses TRBV15 and TRBJ2-1, with D perhaps TRBD2 (5 bases). CDR1 and CDR2 (germline): LNHNV, YYDKDF (reference sequence). This CDR3 region has 13 residues. Trimming took off 1 base at V and 8 bases at J, with 9 bases between the two ends. The CDR3: CATSRVMGDEQFF. The CDR3 DNA reads as TGTGCCACCAGCAGAGTAATGGGAGATGAGCAGTTCTTC.

This clonotype was observed many times. The J gene is TRBJ2-5, the V gene TRBV27; 9 bases are a match to TRBD1. Germline V lookup: CDR1 MNHEY, CDR2 SMNVEV (reference sequence). This CDR3 contains 13 residues. V was clipped by 5 bases and J by 8 bases; unmatched bases: 6. CDR3: CASSPGTGSTQYF. The CDR3 DNA is TGTGCCAGCAGTCCCGGGACAGGGTCCACCCAGTACTTC.

This clonotype was counted many times. CDR3: CASSYGSLAGELFF. CDR3 coding DNA: TGTGCCAGCAGTTACGGGAGTTTAGCCGGGGAGCTGTTTTTT. The chain recombines TRBV6-5 with TRBJ2-2; weak D call: TRBD2 (5 bases). This CDR3 has 14 residues. The V gene's germline CDR1 is MNHEY and CDR2 SVGAGI. The ends were cut back, 2 bases at V and 6 bases at J, with 10 bases in the middle.

This clonotype was seen repeatedly, ten times or more. This chain uses TRBV12-3 or TRBV12-4 with TRBJ2-1; D may be TRBD1 or TRBD2 (5 bases each). V was shortened by 7 bases and J by 8 bases, with 24 bases between the two germline ends. The CDR3 consists of 16 residues. DNA for the CDR3: TGTGCCAGCACCAATTTGGGGCCCCTGGGAGCGGATGAGCAGTTCTTC. Translated: CASTNLGPLGADEQFF.

This clonotype came up many times. The chain combines TRBV9 with TRBJ1-5, with D unclear. CDR3 length: 18 amino acids. The germline V and J ends were trimmed by 1 base and 3 bases, with 20 bases remaining between them. CDR1 is SGDLS and CDR2 is YYNGEE in the germline V gene. The CDR3 loop is CASSVRSNAPVVNQPQHF. As DNA, the CDR3 is TGTGCCAGCAGCGTAAGGTCAAACGCCCCGGTAGTCAATCAGCCCCAGCATTTT. The full variable domain, its missing parts supplied by reference TRBV9 and TRBJ1-5, is DSGVTQTPKHLITATGQRVTLRCSPRSGDLSVYWYQQSLDQGLQFLIQYYNGEERAKGNILERFSAQQFPDLHSELNLSSLELGDSALYFCASSVRSNAPVVNQPQHFGDGTRLSIL.

This clonotype has just a few counts. The chain joins TRBV16 to TRBJ2-7; TRBD2 matches at 12 bases. The CDR3 covers 18 residues. Trimming took 2 bases from V and 3 from J; bases not matched to a gene: 11. Germline values: CDR1 KGHSY, CDR2 FQNENV. CDR3 DNA sequence: TGTGCCAGCAGCCAAAGGGCACTAGCGGGAGGATTCGTCTACGAGCAGTACTTC. Amino acids: CASSQRALAGGFVYEQYF.

This clonotype was seen a handful of times. The chain couples TRBV29-1 to TRBJ1-1, with 11 bases fitting TRBD1. CDR3 size: 14 residues. Germline assignment: CDR1 SQVTM and CDR2 ANQGSEA. J gave up 5 bases and V 3 bases, and 5 bases lay outside the gene matches. The CDR3 protein is CSVETGTGGTEAFF. In nucleotides, the CDR3 is TGCAGCGTTGAGACCGGGACAGGGGGGACTGAAGCTTTCTTT.

This clonotype was observed many times. The chain employs TRBV5-1 and TRBJ2-1; the D gene is possibly TRBD1 (6 bases). The V gene lost 9 bases and the J gene lost 0 bases, with 16 bases spanning the gap. Germline V lookup: CDR1 SGHRS, CDR2 YFSETQ. This CDR3 spans 15 amino acids. The CDR3 loop is CATRRGDSSYNEQFF. The CDR3 nucleotides are TGCGCCACCCGCAGGGGTGACAGCTCCTACAATGAGCAGTTCTTC.

This clonotype was counted between two and nine times. The V gene is TRBV3-1, the J gene TRBJ2-2, with TRBD1 identical over 9 bases. CDR1 and CDR2 (germline): LGHDT, YNNKEL (reference sequence). V trimming: 0 bases; J trimming: 5 bases; junction bases outside the gene matches: 4. This CDR3 comprises 16 residues. The CDR3 bases are TGTGCCAGCAGCCAAGATCGGGACAGGGTGACCGGGGAGCTGTTTTTT. Translation: CASSQDRDRVTGELFF.

At least ten counts were recorded for this clonotype. The chain links TRBV5-1 to TRBJ2-3, with 12 bases matching TRBD2. Per germline, CDR1 SGHRS and CDR2 YFSETQ. CDR3 length equals 16 residues. The V gene end was trimmed by 3 bases and the J gene end by 5 bases; junction bases not matched to a gene: 7. CDR3 coding DNA: TGCGCCAGCAGCTCCCTAGCGGGAGGGCCGGGAGATACGCAGTATTTT. This codes for CASSSLAGGPGDTQYF.

This clonotype was picked up a small number of times. The rearrangement joins TRBV5-1 to TRBJ1-6; 10 positions match TRBD1. The germline gives CDR1 SGHRS, CDR2 YFSETQ. The CDR3 is made up of 16 amino acids. The V segment lost 4 bases and the J segment 8 bases; nucleotides outside the gene matches: 9. The CDR3: CASSPVAGTGDSPLHF. The CDR3 region has the DNA TGCGCCAGCAGCCCCGTCGCGGGGACAGGGGATTCACCCCTCCACTTT.

The chain links TRBV7-9 to TRBJ1-1, with TRBD1 identical over 7 bases. The ends lost 5 bases at V and 1 base at J; junction bases unmatched: 13. Germline assignment: CDR1 SEHNR and CDR2 FQNEAQ (reference sequence). The CDR3 has 17 amino acids. CDR3 sequence: CASSRTGQQIKNTEAFF. The CDR3 DNA reads TGTGCCAGCAGCAGGACGGGACAGCAAATTAAGAACACTGAAGCTTTCTTT.

This clonotype has more than one count but fewer than ten. The chain combines TRBV9 with TRBJ2-2, with 11 bases matching TRBD1. Germline CDR1 reads SGDLS; CDR2 reads YYNGEE. V was clipped by 4 bases and J by 4 bases; unmatched bases: 6. This CDR3 is 16 amino acids long. The CDR3 reads CASSPWDRGGTGELFF. The CDR3 DNA sequence: TGTGCCAGCAGCCCGTGGGACAGGGGGGGCACCGGGGAGCTGTTTTTT.

The rearrangement uses TRBV10-3 and TRBJ1-3, with D unclear. V lost 0 bases and J 4 bases, leaving 10 bases between the germline ends. The CDR3 is made up of 15 amino acids. From germline, CDR1 is ENHRY and CDR2 SYGVKD. The chain's CDR3 is CAISESPGNGNTIYF. CDR3 bases: TGTGCCATCAGTGAGTCGCCGGGGAACGGAAACACCATATATTTT.